Below are 25 T cell receptor beta chains sequenced from a single sample in a study of T cell responses to AZD1222 COVID-19 vaccine. The method was immunoSEQ multiplex PCR; TCRdb's version includes in-frame clones alone and lacks a portion of them. The repertoire holds some 120,000 clones, nearly 90% seen once, with 4.4% in the top ten. The starting material was peripheral blood, obtained on day 0 of AZD1222 vaccination. The source is an adult in good health.

The chain carries TRBV6-2 or TRBV6-3 and TRBJ2-1; TRBD1 matches at 7 bases. The CDR3 is 14 amino acids. V was pared by 5 bases and J by 6 bases, with 7 bases of the junction left unmatched. Germline CDR1 and CDR2: MNHEY and SVGEGT. CDR3 DNA sequence: TGTGCCAGCAGTAAGGGGACAGCAGGCAATGAGCAGTTCTTC. Protein product: CASSKGTAGNEQFF.

This clone has just a few counts. The chain has TRBV7-2 and TRBJ1-1; 8 nucleotides match TRBD1. The CDR3 loop spans 15 amino acids. Germline V gene sequence: CDR1 SGHTA, CDR2 FQGNSA. V shed 3 bases, J shed 4 bases, and the junction held 7 bases outside the gene matches. The CDR3 here is CASSFQGALSTEAFF. In DNA form, the CDR3 reads TGTGCCAGCAGCTTTCAGGGGGCTTTGAGCACTGAAGCTTTCTTT. The whole variable domain, filled in from reference TRBV7-2 and TRBJ1-1, reads GAGVSQSPSNKVTEKGKDVELRCDPISGHTALYWYRQSLGQGLEFLIYFQGNSAPDKSGLPSDRFSAERTGGSVSTLTIQRTQQEDSAVYLCASSFQGALSTEAFFGQGTRLTVV.

The chain has TRBV25-1 and TRBJ2-3; 9 bases fit TRBD2. Germline assignment: CDR1 MGHDK and CDR2 SYGVNS. The CDR3 runs to 16 residues. The V and J ends lost 6 bases and 0 bases, in that order; junction bases with no gene match: 7. The CDR3 nucleotides read TGTGCCAGCAGACTGGGAGCGGGGGGCAGCACAGATACGCAGTATTTT. Translating it yields CASRLGAGGSTDTQYF.

This clone was detected a few times. The chain links TRBV19 to TRBJ2-7, with D tentatively TRBD1 (6 bases). Germline CDR1 LNHDA, CDR2 SQIVND (reference sequence). V was shortened by 2 bases and J by 1 base, with 15 bases between the two germline ends. This CDR3 contains 16 residues. The CDR3 DNA reads TGTGCCAGTAGTATAAAGTTGCAGGGGACATCCTACGAGCAGTACTTC. It yields the protein CASSIKLQGTSYEQYF.

V usage is TRBV6-5 and J usage is TRBJ2-2; no definite D call. V lost 0 bases and J 4 bases, leaving 6 bases between the germline ends. Germline CDR1 is MNHEY and CDR2 is SVGAGI. This CDR3 comprises 14 residues. CDR3 protein: CASSYSGPTGELFF. The CDR3 nucleotides are TGTGCCAGCAGTTACTCAGGGCCCACCGGGGAGCTGTTTTTT.

The chain recombines TRBV7-7 with TRBJ2-3; 7 bases align to TRBD2. Germline-derived CDR1 and CDR2 are SSHAT and FNYEAQ (reference sequence). The CDR3 is 15 residues long. The junction had 13 bases not matched to a gene; V was cut back by 5 bases and J by 8 bases. CDR3 nucleotide sequence: TGTGCCAGCAGCGAGGACGGGTTGGGAGGGCGTACGCAGTATTTT. Protein sequence: CASSEDGLGGRTQYF.

The V gene is TRBV5-1, the J gene TRBJ1-1, with TRBD1 identical over 9 bases. The CDR3 spans 17 residues. Germline V gene lookup returns CDR1 SGHRS and CDR2 YFSETQ. With 0 bases clipped from V and 7 bases from J, the junction kept 13 bases outside the gene matches. CDR3 sequence reads: CASSLGLGQGARDEAFF. The CDR3 bases are TGCGCCAGCAGCTTGGGGTTGGGACAGGGAGCTCGAGATGAAGCTTTCTTT.

The chain employs TRBV5-6 and TRBJ2-1; 9 bases are shared with TRBD2. The CDR3 has 15 residues. The junction had 12 bases not matched to a gene; V was cut back by 6 bases and J by 8 bases. The germline V gene encodes CDR1 SGHDT and CDR2 YYEEEE. CDR3 region: CASNLGGRAGDEQFF. In DNA form, the CDR3 reads TGTGCCAGCAACCTTGGCGGGAGGGCCGGCGATGAGCAGTTCTTC.

The V and J genes are TRBV2 and TRBJ2-3; 8 nucleotides align to TRBD1. The V segment lost 5 bases and the J segment 3 bases; nucleotides outside the gene matches: 4. Germline V gene data show CDR1 as SNHLY and CDR2 as FYNNEI. This CDR3 comprises 14 residues. In DNA form, the CDR3 reads TGTGCCAGCAGTCTCACAGGGGGTACAGATACGCAGTATTTT. It is translated as CASSLTGGTDTQYF.

The V gene is TRBV19, the J gene TRBJ2-1; 13 nucleotides line up with TRBD2. The length of the CDR3 is 16 residues. Trimming cost V 3 bases and J 8 bases; bases outside gene matches: 7. Germline CDR1 and CDR2: LNHDA and SQIVND (reference sequence). The CDR3 is CASSMRTSGGRDEQFF. The CDR3, as DNA: TGTGCCAGTAGTATGCGGACTAGCGGGGGTAGGGATGAGCAGTTCTTC.

The chain recombines TRBV30 with TRBJ2-3; the D is unclear. The CDR3 covers 12 residues. CDR1 and CDR2 from the germline V gene are GTSNPN and SVGIG (reference sequence). The V gene lost 4 bases and the J gene lost 0 bases, with 5 bases spanning the gap. CDR3 amino acids: CAWTASTDTQYF. The CDR3 DNA reads as TGTGCCTGGACTGCTAGCACAGATACGCAGTATTTT.

The gene calls are TRBV18 and TRBJ2-7; TRBD2 aligns across 9 bases. Losses at the gene ends were 3 bases for V and 6 bases for J; bases not matched to a gene: 9. Germline V gene sequence: CDR1 KGHSH, CDR2 LQKENI. This CDR3 contains 15 residues. CDR3 DNA: TGTGCCAGCTCACCGGGGCAAGCGGGAGGCTTCGAGCAGTACTTC. This sequence encodes CASSPGQAGGFEQYF.

The chain uses TRBV6-5 and TRBJ1-5, with 9 bases fitting TRBD1. CDR1 is MNHEY, CDR2 SVGAGI, per germline. CDR3 size: 14 residues. The J segment lost 4 bases and the V segment lost 7 bases, leaving 5 bases of the junction unmatched. The DNA for the CDR3 is TGTGCCAGCAAGAGGGACAGGGCTAATCAGCCCCAGCATTTT. Protein: CASKRDRANQPQHF.

The rearrangement links TRBV7-9 to TRBJ2-2, with D unresolved. Between the trimmed V and J ends, which lost 5 bases and 5 bases, there was a span of 9 bases. There are 13 residues in the CDR3. CDR1 and CDR2 (germline): SEHNR, FQNEAQ (reference sequence). This CDR3 is CASSQPKTGELFF. The DNA for the CDR3 is TGTGCCAGCAGCCAACCAAAGACCGGGGAGCTGTTTTTT.

The V call is TRBV10-3, the J call TRBJ1-2; D is perhaps TRBD1 (5 bases). Per germline, CDR1 ENHRY and CDR2 SYGVKD. V lost 10 bases, J lost 0 bases, and 18 bases lay in between. The CDR3 runs 15 residues. CDR3 in amino acids: CATLFSGTANYGYTF. The CDR3, as DNA: TGTGCCACGCTGTTTTCCGGGACCGCTAACTATGGCTACACCTTC.

This chain connects TRBV4-1 to TRBJ2-5, with no clear D. Deletions cut 2 bases from V and 5 bases from J, with 9 bases between. Germline V gene sequence: CDR1 MGHRA, CDR2 YSYEKL. This CDR3 region has 13 residues. The CDR3 nucleotides are TGCGCCAGCAGCCAAAGAAGGCCGGAGACCCAGTACTTC. It codes for CASSQRRPETQYF.

The chain joins TRBV30 to TRBJ1-1; D is ambiguous. The CDR3 loop spans 14 amino acids. The V gene's germline CDR1 is GTSNPN and CDR2 SVGIG (reference sequence). V was cut by 4 bases and J by 1 base, with 13 bases left in between. The CDR3 DNA reads as TGTGCCTGGAACACTTTCGTAGGGAACACTGAAGCTTTCTTT. This codes for CAWNTFVGNTEAFF.

The chain couples TRBV5-1 to TRBJ2-7, with a possible D match to TRBD1 (5 bases). Between the trimmed V and J ends, which lost 3 bases and 0 bases, there was a span of 13 bases. Per germline, CDR1 SGHRS and CDR2 YFSETQ. The CDR3 is 15 residues long. The chain's CDR3 is CASSSGAANSYEQYF. As DNA, the CDR3 is TGCGCCAGCAGCTCTGGGGCAGCCAACTCCTACGAGCAGTACTTC.

V usage is TRBV6-1 and J usage is TRBJ1-5; 12 bases align to TRBD1. The junction had 10 bases not matched to a gene; V was cut back by 2 bases and J by 5 bases. Germline CDR1 reads MNHNS; CDR2 reads SASEGT. The CDR3 runs 18 residues. CDR3 sequence: CASSEYSPGQGAYQPQHF. CDR3 in DNA: TGTGCCAGCAGTGAATATTCTCCGGGACAGGGGGCCTATCAGCCCCAGCATTTT.

The chain combines TRBV3-1 (or the pseudogene TRBV3-2) with TRBJ2-3, with a possible D match to TRBD2 (6 bases). The CDR3 is made up of 16 amino acids. Germline V lookup: CDR1 LGHDT, CDR2 YNNKEL (reference sequence). Trimming stripped 0 bases from V and 2 bases from J, with 12 bases between. The CDR3 spells CASSQDQLAYTDTQYF. As DNA, the CDR3 is TGTGCCAGCAGCCAAGACCAGCTAGCGTACACAGATACGCAGTATTTT.

The genes are TRBV24-1 and TRBJ2-3; 12 bases agree with TRBD2. With V trimmed by 3 bases and J by 4 bases, 7 bases remained unmatched. The CDR3 extends over 17 amino acids. Germline values: CDR1 KGHDR, CDR2 SFDVKD. In nucleotides, the CDR3 is TGTGCCACCAGTGATGGTAGACTAGCGGGAGAATCAGATACGCAGTATTTT. Translated, it gives CATSDGRLAGESDTQYF.

The chain couples TRBV19 to TRBJ1-5, with no clear D. V dropped 1 base and J dropped 11 bases, with 12 bases sitting between them. The CDR3 has 13 amino acids. The germline V gene has CDR1 LNHDA and CDR2 SQIVND (reference sequence). CDR3 in DNA: TGTGCCAGTAGTATAGGTAAAACAGAGGCCCAGCATTTT. Its translation is CASSIGKTEAQHF. Full variable domain (rest looked up from reference TRBV19 and TRBJ1-5): DGGITQSPKYLFRKEGQNVTLSCEQNLNHDAMYWYRQDPGQGLRLIYYSQIVNDFQKGDIAEGYSVSREKKESFPLTVTSAQKNPTAFYLCASSIGKTEAQHFGDGTRLSIL.

The chain couples TRBV4-1 to TRBJ2-5; D possibly corresponds to TRBD1 (6 bases). There are 15 residues in the CDR3. The V gene lost 4 bases and the J gene lost 2 bases, with 14 bases spanning the gap. The V gene's germline CDR1 is MGHRA and CDR2 YSYEKL. CDR3 nucleotide sequence: TGCGCCAGCAGCCCTTCGGACAGAGGACAAGAGACCCAGTACTTC. Translating it yields CASSPSDRGQETQYF.

The chain joins TRBV27 to TRBJ2-5; D is unclear. Trimming took off 5 bases at V and 1 base at J, with 11 bases between the two ends. CDR3 length equals 14 residues. The germline V gene has CDR1 MNHEY and CDR2 SMNVEV (reference sequence). DNA of the CDR3: TGTGCCAGCAGTCCTTCTAGGGTCCAAGAGACCCAGTACTTC. This sequence encodes CASSPSRVQETQYF.

This rearrangement joins TRBV5-6 to TRBJ2-2; 7 bases fit TRBD1. The V and J ends lost 5 bases and 4 bases, in that order; junction bases with no gene match: 8. The CDR3 is 15 residues long. Germline CDR1 is SGHDT and CDR2 is YYEEEE. This CDR3 is CASRLTGSGTGELFF. CDR3 nucleotide sequence: TGTGCCAGCAGATTGACAGGGAGCGGCACCGGGGAGCTGTTTTTT. Complete variable domain (other parts from reference TRBV5-6 and TRBJ2-2): DAGVTQSPTHLIKTRGQQVTLRCSPKSGHDTVSWYQQALGQGPQFIFQYYEEEERQRGNFPDRFSGHQFPNYSSELNVNALLLGDSALYLCASRLTGSGTGELFFGEGSRLTVL.